The 23 T cell receptor beta chains listed next were all sequenced from one sample in a study of neurological immune-mediated disorders. TCRdb processed the 5' RACE reads anew with MiXCR; each CDR3 protein has one entry. The sample lists fewer than 60,000 distinct CDR3 sequences; under 13% were seen once. Sequencing input: PBMCs. The receptors were sampled from a man aged 65 to 79 with HTLV-1-associated myelopathy (HAM/TSP).

This clonotype was counted many times. The gene calls are TRBV25-1 and TRBJ2-7; D assignment may be TRBD1 or TRBD2 (5 bases each). The V gene lost 6 bases and the J gene lost 4 bases, with 22 bases spanning the gap. The CDR3 contains 16 residues. Germline V lookup: CDR1 MGHDK, CDR2 SYGVNS. CDR3 residues: CASRNMGRPSRYEQYF. In DNA form, the CDR3 reads TGTGCCAGCAGGAATATGGGACGGCCAAGCAGGTACGAGCAGTACTTC.

This clonotype was seen at least ten times. The gene calls are TRBV5-1 and TRBJ2-1; tentatively, D is TRBD1 or TRBD2 (5 bases each). The CDR3 length is 16 residues. The V end was cut by 0 bases, the J end by 6 bases, with 16 bases between. Per the germline V gene, CDR1 is SGHRS and CDR2 is YFSETQ. The CDR3: CASSLEGRRATNEQFF. CDR3 nucleotide sequence: TGCGCCAGCAGCTTGGAGGGGCGGCGGGCCACCAATGAGCAGTTCTTC.

By share of the sample, this clonotype is medium-sized. The chain carries TRBV7-3 and TRBJ2-2; D is undetermined. The CDR3 is 13 amino acids. V was clipped by 5 bases and J by 2 bases, with 6 bases between them. CDR1 is SGHTA, CDR2 FQGTGA, per germline. The CDR3 loop is CASSTQNTGELFF. CDR3 bases: TGTGCCAGCAGCACACAAAACACCGGGGAGCTGTTTTTT.

This clonotype has ten or more counts. The V gene is TRBV7-2, the J gene TRBJ2-4, with D possibly being TRBD2 (5 bases). This CDR3 is built from 18 residues. V was trimmed by 5 bases and J by 0 bases, leaving 20 bases between them. CDR1 is SGHTA and CDR2 is FQGNSA in the germline V gene. The CDR3: CASSLIPPGLGAKNIQYF. The CDR3, as DNA: TGTGCCAGCAGCCTCATCCCTCCGGGGTTGGGAGCCAAAAACATTCAGTACTTC.

The chain is built from TRBV29-1 and TRBJ2-3; 10 bases fit TRBD1. The germline V gene has CDR1 SQVTM and CDR2 ANQGSEA. V lost 3 bases and J lost 11; bases outside the gene matches: 11. This CDR3 has 14 residues. CDR3 in amino acids: CSVDGTGVTGEQYF. CDR3 in DNA: TGCAGCGTTGATGGGACAGGGGTTACCGGGGAGCAGTATTTT.

This clonotype was counted ten times or more. The chain has TRBV20-1 and TRBJ2-7; possibly TRBD1 for D (6 bases). This CDR3 region has 11 residues. V lost 2 bases, J lost 7 bases, and 9 bases lay in between. Per germline, CDR1 DFQATT and CDR2 SNEGSKA (reference sequence). This CDR3 reads CSARWGQEQYF. CDR3 bases: TGCAGTGCTAGATGGGGGCAAGAGCAGTACTTC.

The chain carries TRBV28 and TRBJ2-3; D might be TRBD2 (6 bases). The V gene's germline CDR1 is MDHEN and CDR2 SYDVKM. The ends were cut back, 2 bases at V and 5 bases at J, with 14 bases in the middle. This CDR3 has 15 amino acids. CDR3 sequence: CASSLNPGVGDTQYF. The DNA of the CDR3 is TGTGCCAGCAGTTTAAATCCGGGAGTAGGAGATACGCAGTATTTT.

This clonotype was recorded many times. The chain recombines TRBV20-1 with TRBJ2-5; D not resolved. There are 14 residues in the CDR3. Between the trimmed V and J ends, which lost 6 bases and 1 base, there was a span of 15 bases. Germline V CDR1 and CDR2: DFQATT, SNEGSKA (reference sequence). CDR3 coding DNA: TGCAGTGCCCAAGAATCGAACCTCCAAGAGACCCAGTACTTC. This encodes CSAQESNLQETQYF.

Many counts were recorded for this clonotype. This rearrangement joins TRBV28 to TRBJ2-3; perhaps TRBD2 as D (6 bases). Germline assignment: CDR1 MDHEN and CDR2 SYDVKM. The CDR3 consists of 14 residues. V gave up 4 bases and J gave up 3 bases, with 11 bases separating them. The DNA of the CDR3 is TGTGCCAGCAGTTACCCCGGGAGTACAGATACGCAGTATTTT. Encoded protein: CASSYPGSTDTQYF.

This clonotype was seen repeatedly, ten times or more. This chain joins TRBV5-1 and TRBJ1-1; D unclear. The CDR3 length is 14 residues. Germline V gives CDR1 SGHRS, CDR2 YFSETQ. V was shortened by 1 base and J by 1 base, with 8 bases between the two germline ends. The CDR3 loop reads CASSLIVGNTEAFF. CDR3 DNA: TGCGCCAGCAGCTTGATTGTAGGGAACACTGAAGCTTTCTTT.

This clonotype showed up many times. This rearrangement joins TRBV20-1 to TRBJ1-1; D remains unclear. Germline V gene lookup returns CDR1 DFQATT and CDR2 SNEGSKA (reference sequence). Trimming took off 0 bases at V and 2 bases at J, with 13 bases between the two ends. This CDR3 region has 15 residues. The CDR3 DNA follows: TGCAGTGCTAGAGATGCGGACTCTCCAAACACTGAAGCTTTCTTT. The encoded protein is CSARDADSPNTEAFF.

This clonotype has a count of ten or more. This chain joins TRBV5-1 and TRBJ2-1, with 8 bases fitting TRBD2. The CDR3 length is 15 residues. V shed 1 base and J 9 bases; nucleotides not matched to a gene: 9. Germline V gives CDR1 SGHRS, CDR2 YFSETQ. DNA of the CDR3: TGCGCCAGCAGCTTGAGACCGGGACTAGATAGTGAGCAGTTCTTC. Translating it yields CASSLRPGLDSEQFF.

This clonotype was picked up many times. J is TRBJ2-5 and V is TRBV4-1; D may match TRBD1 or TRBD2 (5 bases each). The CDR3 covers 14 residues. In germline, CDR1 is MGHRA, CDR2 YSYEKL. The V end was cut by 0 bases, the J end by 5 bases, with 10 bases between. CDR3 coding DNA: TGCGCCAGCAGCCAAGAGGGGGACGGGGAGACCCAGTACTTC. It yields the protein CASSQEGDGETQYF.

This clonotype was observed many times. This rearrangement joins TRBV5-1 to TRBJ2-1; D unclear. The CDR3 has 11 amino acids. The germline V gene encodes CDR1 SGHRS and CDR2 YFSETQ. Trimming left V 4 bases short and J 5 bases short, with 4 bases between. The CDR3 loop reads CASSTHNEQFF. DNA of the CDR3: TGCGCCAGCAGCACCCACAATGAGCAGTTCTTC.

This clonotype was counted only a few times. V gene TRBV10-3 combines with J gene TRBJ2-1; a weak D match, TRBD2 (7 bases). V lost 0 bases to trimming and J lost 6 bases, with 12 bases between them. CDR1 is ENHRY and CDR2 is SYGVKD in the germline V gene. CDR3 size: 15 residues. CDR3 protein: CAISESQGRGNEQFF. The CDR3, as DNA: TGTGCCATCAGTGAGTCCCAGGGGAGGGGCAATGAGCAGTTCTTC.

This clonotype was counted at least ten times. This chain links TRBV6-1 with TRBJ2-2; 8 bases are a match to TRBD1. The CDR3 totals 17 residues. V lost 5 bases to trimming and J lost 3 bases; unmatched junction nucleotides: 11. CDR1 is MNHNS, CDR2 SASEGT, per germline. Here the CDR3 DNA reads TGTGCCAGCAGTCATCCAGGGGGCCGAACGTACACCGGGGAGCTGTTTTTT. Amino acid sequence: CASSHPGGRTYTGELFF.

This clonotype appeared many times. The chain has TRBV7-6 and TRBJ2-1; no firm D call. CDR3 length equals 16 residues. The germline CDR1 and CDR2 sequences are SGHVS and FNYEAQ. Trimming removed 1 base at V and 4 bases at J, with 14 bases between. The CDR3 sequence is CASSLGSAELYNEQFF. In DNA, the CDR3 is TGTGCCAGCAGCTTAGGTTCGGCAGAACTATACAATGAGCAGTTCTTC.

V is TRBV19 and J is TRBJ2-2; D is unclear. The CDR3 is made up of 15 amino acids. V was clipped by 3 bases and J by 1 base, with 9 bases between them. Germline loops: CDR1 LNHDA, CDR2 SQIVND (reference sequence). The CDR3 DNA reads TGTGCCAGTAGTATTGGGCAGCAGAACACCGGGGAGCTGTTTTTT. It is translated as CASSIGQQNTGELFF.

Concerning this clonotype: One end of the junction fails to match germline, which may point to a read error. The chain joins TRBV6-6 to TRBJ2-6; perhaps TRBD1 as D (5 bases). The CDR3 loop spans 16 amino acids. CDR1 and CDR2 from the germline V gene are MNHNY and SVGAGI (reference sequence). Here the CDR3 reads CASSYSSPRGANVLNF. For the CDR3, the DNA is TGTGCCAGCAGTTACTCGTCCCCCCGTGGGGCAAACGTCCTGAATTTC.

Many counts were recorded for this clonotype. The chain has TRBV4-1 and TRBJ2-5; tentatively, D is TRBD1 or TRBD2 (5 bases each). Trimming took off 3 bases at V and 4 bases at J, with 27 bases between the two ends. This CDR3 spans 19 amino acids. The germline V gene has CDR1 MGHRA and CDR2 YSYEKL. The CDR3 DNA reads TGCGCCAGCAGCCACCTGCTACTTCCGGGACCGAGTACCGGAGAGACCCAGTACTTC. This gives the protein CASSHLLLPGPSTGETQYF.

This clonotype was observed at least ten times. V usage is TRBV7-9 and J usage is TRBJ1-5, with a weak D call TRBD1 (5 bases). Germline V CDR1 and CDR2: SEHNR, FQNEAQ (reference sequence). CDR3 length: 14 residues. V gave up 2 bases and J gave up 1 base, with 6 bases separating them. The chain's CDR3 is CASSLRGSNQPQHF. Written as DNA, the CDR3 is TGTGCCAGCAGCTTAAGGGGAAGCAATCAGCCCCAGCATTTT.

This clonotype was seen many times. The V and J genes are TRBV20-1 and TRBJ1-1, with D possibly matching TRBD1 (5 bases). Trimming pared 8 bases from V and 5 bases from J, leaving 18 bases between. The CDR3 is 13 amino acids. Germline V gene sequence: CDR1 DFQATT, CDR2 SNEGSKA (reference sequence). The CDR3 here is CSPLGPLGTEAFF. CDR3 coding DNA: TGCAGTCCTCTGGGACCTCTCGGAACTGAAGCTTTCTTT.

This clonotype was counted ten times or more. V and J are TRBV5-1 and TRBJ2-5; D is ambiguous. From germline, CDR1 is SGHRS and CDR2 YFSETQ. This CDR3 has 13 amino acids. With 1 base removed from V and 5 bases from J, the gap between germline ends came to 9 bases. DNA of the CDR3: TGCGCCAGCAGCTTGAAGGGCCGTGAGACCCAGTACTTC. As protein: CASSLKGRETQYF.